A single sample gave rise to the 31 T cell receptor beta chains below, sequenced in a study of blood T cell repertoires in COVID-19. Assay used: immunoSEQ multiplex PCR; TCRdb lists only in-frame clones, some missing. The repertoire holds about 80,000 clones, around 69% seen once, with approximately 15% in the top ten. The specimen was peripheral blood. These receptors all come from a man between 65 and 79 years old with active or convalescent COVID-19.

The V call is TRBV18, the J call TRBJ1-1; 10 bases are shared with TRBD1. Germline V gene lookup returns CDR1 KGHSH and CDR2 LQKENI. The CDR3 spans 17 residues. J was trimmed by 7 bases and V by 2 bases; bases with no gene match: 13. CDR3 in DNA: TGTGCCAGCTCACCAAGGGCCCTGACAGGGGGCAGAGTTGAAGCTTTCTTT. Translation gives CASSPRALTGGRVEAFF.

V and J are TRBV6-5 and TRBJ2-7; TRBD2 aligns across 13 bases. V lost 6 bases and J lost 12; bases outside the gene matches: 8. The CDR3 loop spans 13 amino acids. The germline CDR1 and CDR2 sequences are MNHEY and SVGAGI. CDR3 residues: CASSQGTSGVPYF. CDR3 nucleotides: TGTGCCAGCAGCCAAGGGACTAGCGGGGTCCCGTACTTC.

V and J are TRBV4-1 and TRBJ2-5; 9 bases line up with TRBD2. Per germline, CDR1 MGHRA and CDR2 YSYEKL. Trimming took 6 bases from V and 0 from J; bases not matched to a gene: 14. This CDR3 is 18 amino acids long. CDR3 DNA sequence: TGCGCCAGCAGAGGGGGAAGGGGAGCGGGGGGCAACCAAGAGACCCAGTACTTC. Encoded protein: CASRGGRGAGGNQETQYF.

The chain couples TRBV7-2 to TRBJ1-2; 8 bases align to TRBD1. Per the germline V gene, CDR1 is SGHTA and CDR2 is FQGNSA. Trimming cost V 5 bases and J 8 bases; bases outside gene matches: 7. CDR3 length: 13 residues. In nucleotides, the CDR3 is TGTGCCAGCAGCCCACAGGGGGGATCCGGCTACACCTTC. Translated, it gives CASSPQGGSGYTF.

J is TRBJ2-7 and V is TRBV9, with D possibly matching TRBD2 (6 bases). Germline loops: CDR1 SGDLS, CDR2 YYNGEE. CDR3 size: 12 residues. With 3 bases removed from V and 7 bases from J, the gap between germline ends came to 11 bases. CDR3 loop: CASSAALAEQYF. CDR3 coding DNA: TGTGCCAGCAGCGCCGCTCTAGCGGAGCAGTACTTC.

V and J are TRBV2 and TRBJ1-1; maybe TRBD1 (5 bases). Germline V gene lookup returns CDR1 SNHLY and CDR2 FYNNEI. With 6 bases removed from V and 7 bases from J, the gap between germline ends came to 12 bases. The CDR3 runs to 12 residues. The DNA for the CDR3 is TGTGCCAGCAGGAGGGACTCTAATGAAGCTTTCTTT. It is translated as CASRRDSNEAFF. Drawing the rest from reference TRBV2 and TRBJ1-1, the complete variable domain is EPEVTQTPSHQVTQMGQEVILRCVPISNHLYFYWYRQILGQKVEFLVSFYNNEISEKSEIFDDQFSVERPDGSNFTLKIRSTKLEDSAMYFCASRRDSNEAFFGQGTRLTVV.

The V call is TRBV18, the J call TRBJ2-7, with TRBD1 as a possible D gene (5 bases). The CDR3 loop spans 13 amino acids. V gave up 3 bases and J gave up 5 bases, with 11 bases separating them. Germline loops: CDR1 KGHSH, CDR2 LQKENI. The CDR3 protein is CASSPPQGNEQYF. The CDR3 region has the DNA TGTGCCAGCTCACCGCCCCAGGGCAACGAGCAGTACTTC.

This sequence joins TRBV19 and TRBJ2-7, with D maybe TRBD1 (6 bases). V lost 7 bases and J lost 3, with 13 bases in between. CDR3 size: 13 residues. CDR1 is LNHDA, CDR2 SQIVND, per germline (reference sequence). The CDR3 protein is CASNSGRGYEQYF. The CDR3 DNA reads as TGTGCCAGTAACTCCGGCAGGGGCTACGAGCAGTACTTC.

The chain has TRBV28 and TRBJ2-7; possibly TRBD2 for D (5 bases). The CDR3 totals 12 residues. Per the germline V gene, CDR1 is MDHEN and CDR2 is SYDVKM. V lost 2 bases to trimming and J lost 6 bases, with 8 bases between them. The CDR3 sequence is CASSLDRGEQYF. DNA of the CDR3: TGTGCCAGCAGTTTAGACCGGGGCGAGCAGTACTTC. Variable domain in full (rest from reference TRBV28 and TRBJ2-7): DVKVTQSSRYLVKRTGEKVFLECVQDMDHENMFWYRQDPGLGLRLIYFSYDVKMKEKGDIPEGYSVSREKKERFSLILESASTNQTSMYLCASSLDRGEQYFGPGTRLTVT.

The chain employs TRBV29-1 and TRBJ2-1, with a possible D match to TRBD2 (5 bases). The germline gives CDR1 SQVTM, CDR2 ANQGSEA. V gave up 5 bases and J gave up 6 bases, with 11 bases separating them. CDR3 length equals 12 residues. CDR3 nucleotides: TGCAGCGTTTTAGGAGGCCTCAATGAGCAGTTCTTC. Amino acid sequence: CSVLGGLNEQFF.

The rearrangement uses TRBV9 and TRBJ2-3; D gene unclear. V lost 1 base to trimming and J lost 2 bases, with 8 bases between them. Germline V gene data show CDR1 as SGDLS and CDR2 as YYNGEE. CDR3 length: 14 amino acids. The CDR3 loop is CASSVSHNTDTQYF. The CDR3 DNA follows: TGTGCCAGCAGCGTATCACACAACACAGATACGCAGTATTTT.

This chain links TRBV7-2 with TRBJ2-7; 7 bases agree with TRBD2. The trim removed 3 bases at V and 3 bases at J, leaving 5 bases unmatched. Germline assignment: CDR1 SGHTA and CDR2 FQGNSA. This CDR3 comprises 14 residues. This chain's CDR3 is CASSFGRTYYEQYF. In DNA form, the CDR3 reads TGTGCCAGCAGCTTCGGGAGGACCTACTACGAGCAGTACTTC. The complete variable domain, with remaining parts taken from reference TRBV7-2 and TRBJ2-7, reads GAGVSQSPSNKVTEKGKDVELRCDPISGHTALYWYRQSLGQGLEFLIYFQGNSAPDKSGLPSDRFSAERTGGSVSTLTIQRTQQEDSAVYLCASSFGRTYYEQYFGPGTRLTVT.

The chain combines TRBV29-1 with TRBJ1-1; 8 bases match TRBD1. J was trimmed by 4 bases and V by 7 bases; bases with no gene match: 8. The CDR3 loop spans 13 amino acids. Germline V gene lookup returns CDR1 SQVTM and CDR2 ANQGSEA. In DNA, the CDR3 is TGCAGCGCCGGACAGGGAACGGGCACTGAAGCTTTCTTT. Encoded protein: CSAGQGTGTEAFF.

The chain combines TRBV6-2 or TRBV6-3 with TRBJ1-6; D not resolved. CDR1 is MNHEY, CDR2 SVGEGT, per germline. V gave up 1 base and J gave up 0 bases, with 7 bases separating them. This CDR3 region has 16 residues. As DNA, the CDR3 is TGTGCCAGCAGTTACTGGGAGAGCTCCTATAATTCACCCCTCCACTTT. This translates into CASSYWESSYNSPLHF.

The CDR3, as DNA: TGTGCCAGCAGCATTCAGGAGGGGTTCGCTGAAGCTTTCTTT. It is translated as CASSIQEGFAEAFF. The chain is built from TRBV5-5 and TRBJ1-1, with D possibly being TRBD1 (5 bases). This CDR3 spans 14 amino acids. Germline V gives CDR1 SGHKS, CDR2 YYEKEE (reference sequence). The V end lost 4 bases, the J end lost 6 bases, and 16 bases lay between the germline ends.

J is TRBJ2-2 and V is TRBV10-1; D not certain. The V end lost 4 bases, the J end lost 6 bases, and 9 bases lay between the germline ends. CDR3 length: 13 residues. CDR1 WNHNN and CDR2 SYGVQD come from the germline V gene (reference sequence). CDR3 nucleotide sequence: TGCGCCAGCAGTGTCGTCCCAGCCGGGGAGCTGTTTTTT. Amino acids: CASSVVPAGELFF.

The chain recombines TRBV14 with TRBJ2-3; 9 bases map to TRBD2. The CDR3 spans 15 residues. Trimming at V came to 2 bases and at J to 1 base, leaving 1 base not matched to a gene. Germline V CDR1 and CDR2: SGHDN, FVKESK. CDR3 in DNA: TGTGCCAGCAGCCAACGCGGGGGGGGCACAGATACGCAGTATTTT. This sequence encodes CASSQRGGGTDTQYF. Looking up the rest from reference TRBV14 and TRBJ2-3 gives the full variable domain: EAGVTQFPSHSVIEKGQTVTLRCDPISGHDNLYWYRRVMGKEIKFLLHFVKESKQDESGMPNNRFLAERTGGTYSTLKVQPAELEDSGVYFCASSQRGGGTDTQYFGPGTRLTVL.

The chain is built from TRBV2 and TRBJ1-5, with TRBD1 as a possible D gene (5 bases). The CDR3 runs to 16 residues. Germline CDR1 and CDR2: SNHLY and FYNNEI. The V gene lost 2 bases and the J gene lost 2 bases, with 13 bases spanning the gap. This CDR3 reads CASSERIRVGNQPQHF. CDR3 coding DNA: TGTGCCAGCAGTGAAAGGATCAGGGTAGGCAATCAGCCCCAGCATTTT.

The J gene is TRBJ1-4, the V gene TRBV7-3, with 8 bases fitting TRBD1. After removal of 4 bases from V and 3 bases from J, the junction contained 10 bases not matched to a gene. The CDR3 is 17 residues long. CDR1 is SGHTA and CDR2 is FQGTGA in the germline V gene. The CDR3 region has the DNA TGTGCCAGCAGCTCATTCCGAGACAGGGGATCTAATGAAAAACTGTTTTTT. Protein: CASSSFRDRGSNEKLFF. Supplemented by reference TRBV7-3 and TRBJ1-4, the full variable domain reads GAGVSQTPSNKVTEKGKYVELRCDPISGHTALYWYRQSLGQGPEFLIYFQGTGAADDSGLPNDRFFAVRPEGSVSTLKIQRTERGDSAVYLCASSSFRDRGSNEKLFFGSGTQLSVL.

This clone has more than one count but fewer than ten. The chain combines TRBV2 with TRBJ1-3; D unresolved. CDR1 and CDR2 (germline): SNHLY, FYNNEI. The CDR3 covers 14 residues. V lost 2 bases and J lost 2, with 7 bases in between. As DNA, the CDR3 is TGTGCCAGCAGTGAAAGTCGAGCTGGAAACACCATATATTTT. Protein product: CASSESRAGNTIYF.

The chain links TRBV6-5 to TRBJ1-6; perhaps TRBD1 as D (5 bases). Per germline, CDR1 MNHEY and CDR2 SVGAGI. This CDR3 region has 13 residues. With 7 bases removed from V and 14 bases from J, the gap between germline ends came to 18 bases. The CDR3 DNA follows: TGTGCCAGCACCGAGGGGACTACCTCTACCCTCCACTTT. It is translated as CASTEGTTSTLHF.

This clone was seen at least ten times. V usage is TRBV5-1 and J usage is TRBJ2-1; 10 nucleotides align to TRBD2. Germline V gene sequence: CDR1 SGHRS, CDR2 YFSETQ. Trimming at V came to 0 bases and at J to 7 bases, leaving 10 bases not matched to a gene. The CDR3 length is 17 residues. DNA of the CDR3: TGCGCCAGCAGCTTGGCCCTCCAGCGGGGGGGCAGGAATGAGCAGTTCTTC. Amino acid sequence: CASSLALQRGGRNEQFF.

V is TRBV7-9 and J is TRBJ2-3; perhaps TRBD1 as D (6 bases). From germline, CDR1 is SEHNR and CDR2 FQNEAQ (reference sequence). Deletions cut 6 bases from V and 5 bases from J, with 12 bases between. The CDR3 length is 13 residues. The DNA of the CDR3 is TGTGCCAGCAGAGCGTACAGGGAAGATACGCAGTATTTT. As protein: CASRAYREDTQYF.

A few counts support this clone. This chain joins TRBV6-1 and TRBJ1-4; D perhaps matches TRBD1 (6 bases). CDR1 is MNHNS, CDR2 SASEGT, per germline. Deletions cut 3 bases from V and 10 bases from J, with 9 bases between. CDR3 size: 12 residues. CDR3 sequence reads: CASSEVRGKLFF. In DNA, the CDR3 is TGTGCCAGCAGTGAGGTCAGGGGAAAACTGTTTTTT.

This chain connects TRBV6-5 to TRBJ2-7; TRBD2 aligns across 14 bases. Germline lookup yields CDR1 MNHEY and CDR2 SVGAGI. V was clipped by 8 bases and J by 4 bases; unmatched bases: 7. The CDR3 covers 15 residues. CDR3 loop: CASATSGGAGYEQYF. CDR3 nucleotides: TGTGCCAGCGCGACTAGCGGGGGGGCCGGGTACGAGCAGTACTTC.

The rearrangement links TRBV7-9 to TRBJ2-1, with TRBD2 identical over 8 bases. V was clipped by 1 base and J by 6 bases; unmatched bases: 5. The germline V gene has CDR1 SEHNR and CDR2 FQNEAQ (reference sequence). This CDR3 is 15 amino acids long. The CDR3 nucleotides read TGTGCCAGCAGCTTAGGAGCGGGGGCATTCAATGAGCAGTTCTTC. Translated, it gives CASSLGAGAFNEQFF.

The J gene is TRBJ2-5, the V gene TRBV21-1; TRBD2, as called in the table, went unchecked against the DNA. TRBV21-1 is given as a pseudogene. The CDR3 has 15 residues. The CDR3 nucleotides read TGTGCCAGCAGCAGATTGGTAAATAGGGAGGAGACCCAGTACTTC. Its translation is CASSRLVNREETQYF.

This clone was counted once. This rearrangement joins TRBV28 to TRBJ1-5, with 9 bases lining up with TRBD1. This CDR3 has 15 amino acids. The junction had 5 bases not matched to a gene; V was cut back by 4 bases and J by 4 bases. Germline V gives CDR1 MDHEN, CDR2 SYDVKM. This CDR3 reads CASSSGTGLNQPQHF. The CDR3 DNA reads as TGTGCCAGCAGTTCCGGGACAGGGTTGAATCAGCCCCAGCATTTT.

CDR3 DNA sequence: TGCGCCAGCAGCGTCTCTAGCGGGGGGGCCGCAGATACGCAGTATTTT. It is translated as CASSVSSGGAADTQYF. The chain recombines TRBV5-1 with TRBJ2-3, with 12 bases that match TRBD2. V lost 4 bases and J lost 4; bases outside the gene matches: 7. The CDR3 runs 16 residues. Germline CDR1 SGHRS, CDR2 YFSETQ.

V is TRBV24-1 and J is TRBJ2-3, with D perhaps matching TRBD1 (6 bases). The CDR3 loop spans 13 amino acids. Germline V CDR1 and CDR2: KGHDR, SFDVKD. V was pared by 8 bases and J by 3 bases, with 11 bases between. In DNA, the CDR3 is TGTGCCACCAAACAGGGCGGTACAGATACGCAGTATTTT. Translated, it gives CATKQGGTDTQYF.

Details on this clone: The same CDR3 arises from other DNA sequences in this sample as well. This chain uses TRBV9 with TRBJ2-3, with D perhaps matching TRBD1 (6 bases). V was cut by 0 bases and J by 0 bases, with 11 bases left in between. The length of the CDR3 is 16 residues. Per the germline V gene, CDR1 is SGDLS and CDR2 is YYNGEE. In nucleotides, the CDR3 is TGTGCCAGCAGCGTAGGTACAGGGTCTAGCACAGATACGCAGTATTTT. Protein product: CASSVGTGSSTDTQYF.